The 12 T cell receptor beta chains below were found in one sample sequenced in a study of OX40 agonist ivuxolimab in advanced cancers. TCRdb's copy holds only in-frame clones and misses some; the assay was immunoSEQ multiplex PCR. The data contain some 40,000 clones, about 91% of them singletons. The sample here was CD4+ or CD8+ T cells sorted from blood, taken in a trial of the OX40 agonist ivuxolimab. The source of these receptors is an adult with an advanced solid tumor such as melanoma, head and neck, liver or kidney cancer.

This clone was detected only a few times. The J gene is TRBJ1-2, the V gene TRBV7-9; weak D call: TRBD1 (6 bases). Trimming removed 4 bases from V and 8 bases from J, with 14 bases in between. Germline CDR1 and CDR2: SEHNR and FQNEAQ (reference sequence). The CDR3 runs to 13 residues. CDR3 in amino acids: CASSYGQTWGYTF. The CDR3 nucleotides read TGTGCCAGCAGCTACGGACAGACCTGGGGCTACACCTTC.

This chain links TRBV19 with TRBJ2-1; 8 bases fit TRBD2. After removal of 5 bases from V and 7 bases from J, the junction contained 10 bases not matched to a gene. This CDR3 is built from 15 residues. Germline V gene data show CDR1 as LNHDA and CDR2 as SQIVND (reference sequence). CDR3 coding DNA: TGTGCCAGTAGTTTCCGGGGACTAGTACGAAATGAGCAGTTCTTC. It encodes CASSFRGLVRNEQFF.

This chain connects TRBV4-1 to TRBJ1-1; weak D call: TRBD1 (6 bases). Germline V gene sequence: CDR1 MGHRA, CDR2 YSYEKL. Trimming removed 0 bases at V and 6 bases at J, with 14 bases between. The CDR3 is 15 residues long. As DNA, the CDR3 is TGCGCCAGCAGCCAAGATCCCCAGGGGAGGGCTGAAGCTTTCTTT. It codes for CASSQDPQGRAEAFF.

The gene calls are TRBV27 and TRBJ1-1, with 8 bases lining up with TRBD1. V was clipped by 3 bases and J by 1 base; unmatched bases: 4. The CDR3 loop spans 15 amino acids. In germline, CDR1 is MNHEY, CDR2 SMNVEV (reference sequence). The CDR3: CASSFFGTGNTEAFF. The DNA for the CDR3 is TGTGCCAGCAGTTTCTTCGGGACAGGGAACACTGAAGCTTTCTTT.

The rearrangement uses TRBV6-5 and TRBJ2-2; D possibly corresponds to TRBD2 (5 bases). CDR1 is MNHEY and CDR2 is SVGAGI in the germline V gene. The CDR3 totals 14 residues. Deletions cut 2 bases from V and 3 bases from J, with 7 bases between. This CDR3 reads CASSYGLYTGELFF. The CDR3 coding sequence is TGTGCCAGCAGTTACGGACTCTACACCGGGGAGCTGTTTTTT.

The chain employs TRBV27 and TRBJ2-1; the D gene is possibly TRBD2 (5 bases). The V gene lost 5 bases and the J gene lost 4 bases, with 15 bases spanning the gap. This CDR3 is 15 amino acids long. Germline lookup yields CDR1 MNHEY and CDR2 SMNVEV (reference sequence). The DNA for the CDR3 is TGTGCCAGCAGTACCGGGATGGAGAAATACAATGAGCAGTTCTTC. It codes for CASSTGMEKYNEQFF.

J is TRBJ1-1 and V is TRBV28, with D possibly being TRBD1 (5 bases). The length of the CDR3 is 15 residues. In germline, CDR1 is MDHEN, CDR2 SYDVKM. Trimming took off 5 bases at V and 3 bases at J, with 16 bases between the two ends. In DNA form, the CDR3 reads TGTGCCAGCAGTCATCGCCTCGGGGGTGACACTGAAGCTTTCTTT. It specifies CASSHRLGGDTEAFF.

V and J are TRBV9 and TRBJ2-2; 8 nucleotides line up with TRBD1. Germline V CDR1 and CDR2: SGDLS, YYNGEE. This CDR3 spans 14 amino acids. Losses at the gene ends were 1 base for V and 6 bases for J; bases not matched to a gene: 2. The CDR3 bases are TGTGCCAGCAGCGTACAGGGGGCGTCCGGGGAGCTGTTTTTT. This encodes CASSVQGASGELFF.

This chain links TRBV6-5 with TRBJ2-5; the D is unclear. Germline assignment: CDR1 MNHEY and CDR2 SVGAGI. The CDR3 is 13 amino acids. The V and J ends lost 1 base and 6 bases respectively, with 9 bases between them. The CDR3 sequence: CASSYLKLQTQYF. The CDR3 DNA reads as TGTGCCAGCAGTTACTTGAAGCTTCAGACCCAGTACTTC.

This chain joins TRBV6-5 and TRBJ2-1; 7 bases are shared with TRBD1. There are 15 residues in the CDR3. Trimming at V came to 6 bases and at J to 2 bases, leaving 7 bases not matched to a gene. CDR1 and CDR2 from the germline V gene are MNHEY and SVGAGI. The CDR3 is CASRTGTETYNEQFF. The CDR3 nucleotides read TGTGCCAGCAGAACTGGGACAGAGACCTACAATGAGCAGTTCTTC.

DNA of the CDR3: TGTGCCAGCAGTTGGACAGCTAAACCGAACACTGAAGCTTTCTTT. Protein: CASSWTAKPNTEAFF. V is TRBV27 and J is TRBJ1-1; tentative D call: TRBD1 (6 bases). The CDR3 length is 15 residues. Trimming shortened V by 4 bases and J by 1 base, and 13 bases separated the two germline ends. Germline CDR1 is MNHEY and CDR2 is SMNVEV (reference sequence).

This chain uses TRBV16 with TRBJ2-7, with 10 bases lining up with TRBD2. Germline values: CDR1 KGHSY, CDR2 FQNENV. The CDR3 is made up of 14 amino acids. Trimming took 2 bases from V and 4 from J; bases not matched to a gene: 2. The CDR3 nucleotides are TGTGCCAGCAGCCAACAACTAGCGGGGTACGAGCAGTACTTC. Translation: CASSQQLAGYEQYF.